Included here is one T cell receptor beta chain sequence, with context. Its antigen is currently not known. No much larger clone exists at a distance of one base, and base qualities are not known. The protocol used for the library was PCR. Sequencer: Illumina HiSeq 2500. To reduce PCR and sequencing biases, unique molecular identifiers were incorporated into the TCR beta cDNA libraries. About 500,000 cDNA molecules were obtained per 1 to 10 million input T cells, so each molecule approximated one T cell. Patient libraries were prepared and sequenced with the same protocol used for the earlier healthy control dataset. Within a given batch, samples were prepared together, multiplexed and sequenced on the same HiSeq lane. As for the authors' bioinformatics: Raw barcoded reads were processed with MIGEC, and single-read molecular identifier groups were discarded before consensus assembly and CDR3 extraction. Clonotype tables were post-analysed with VDJtools, and diversity was normalized by down-sampling all datasets to the smallest sample size. In repertoire overlap clustering, CDR3 amino acid sequences, but not nucleotide sequences, were matched to correct batch-related cross-sample contamination. TCRdb ran its own pipeline on the public reads, namely fastp trimming at Q25 and MiXCR clone calling, and kept in-frame beta chains. Entries that share a CDR3 protein sequence are merged under the most common genes and DNA. The V and J calls reflect TCRdb's pipeline rather than the authors' work. The sample data list around 700,000 distinct CDR3 sequences, and roughly three fifths of these were observed just once. About 11% of the sample lies in the top ten.

TCR beta repertoires were profiled from peripheral blood of 13 young patients with multiple sclerosis to demonstrate the VDJtools post-analysis software. The multiple sclerosis patients were children and adolescents ranging in age from about 6 to 16 years. The record originates from a study of post-analysis software for immune sequencing data (dated by TCRdb to 2015 to 2017). In terms of the full investigation: Recorded disease courses included relapsing-remitting, secondary progressive and progressive-relapsing multiple sclerosis, with some patients lacking subtype annotation. A subset of samples was prepared in parallel using single-end sample barcoding, then pooled and co-amplified after Illumina adapter ligation. The multiple sclerosis patient repertoires were compared with approximately 11 previously published healthy control repertoires from donors aged about 6 to 26 years. The research as a whole found: The control group was slightly older than the multiple sclerosis patient group. When samples were clustered directly using the F measure, samples prepared in the same batch co-clustered strongly, which prompted a batch-effect correction. Normalized Chao1 diversity was significantly lower in multiple sclerosis patients than controls, suggesting substantial peripheral T-cell clonal expansion.

The source is a girl aged 2 to 10 with multiple sclerosis. The material sequenced was blood.

Here the CDR3 is given as CSAQGGGTYGYTF. The nucleotides read TGCAGTGCTCAGGGAGGGGGCACTTATGGCTACACCTTC. The sequence joins TRBV20-1 to TRBJ1-2, and 7 junction bases match TRBD1. As encoded in the germline V gene (reference sequence), CDR1 is DFQATT while CDR2 is SNEGSKA. From V the trimming removes 5 bases and from J it removes 5 bases, while the gene matches leave 8 bases of the junction unaccounted for. Spanning cysteine to phenylalanine, the CDR3 consists of 13 amino acids. Only the CDR3 DNA is retained, 39 bases long and in frame from the first base.